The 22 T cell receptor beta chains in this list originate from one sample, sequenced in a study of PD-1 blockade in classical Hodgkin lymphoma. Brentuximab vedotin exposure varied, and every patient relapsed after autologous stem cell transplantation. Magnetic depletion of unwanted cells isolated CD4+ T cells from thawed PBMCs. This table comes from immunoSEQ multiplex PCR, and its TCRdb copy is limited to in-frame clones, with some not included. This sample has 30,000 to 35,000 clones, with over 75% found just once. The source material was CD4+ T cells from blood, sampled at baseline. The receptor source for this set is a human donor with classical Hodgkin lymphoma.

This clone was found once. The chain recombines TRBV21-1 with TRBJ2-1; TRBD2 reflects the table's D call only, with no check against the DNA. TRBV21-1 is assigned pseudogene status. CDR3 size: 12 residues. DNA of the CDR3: TGTGCCCGCTACTGCCTCTACAATGAGCAGTTCTTC. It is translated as CARYCLYNEQFF.

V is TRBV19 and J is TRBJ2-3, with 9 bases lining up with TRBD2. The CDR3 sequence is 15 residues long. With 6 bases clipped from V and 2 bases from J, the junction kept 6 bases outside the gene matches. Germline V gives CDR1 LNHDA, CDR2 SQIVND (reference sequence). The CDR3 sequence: CASRLTSGFTDTQYF. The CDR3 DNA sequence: TGTGCCAGTAGACTTACTAGCGGGTTCACAGATACGCAGTATTTT.

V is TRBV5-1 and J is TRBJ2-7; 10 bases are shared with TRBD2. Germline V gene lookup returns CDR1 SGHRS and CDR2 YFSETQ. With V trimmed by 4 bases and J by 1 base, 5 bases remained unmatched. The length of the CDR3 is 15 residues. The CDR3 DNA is TGCGCCAGCAGCACCGGACTAGCGGCGTCCTACGAGCAGTACTTC. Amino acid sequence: CASSTGLAASYEQYF.

The CDR3 DNA follows: TGTGCCAGCAGTGAAACCTACAACACTGAAGCTTTCTTT. Encoded protein: CASSETYNTEAFF. The V call is TRBV6-1, the J call TRBJ1-1; no clear D gene. Germline V gives CDR1 MNHNS, CDR2 SASEGT. The V end lost 2 bases, the J end lost 2 bases, and 6 bases lay between the germline ends. This CDR3 spans 13 amino acids.

DNA of the CDR3: TGCAGTGCCCGGCCCAGCTATGGCTACACCTTC. It yields the protein CSARPSYGYTF. The chain couples TRBV20-1 to TRBJ1-2; no definite D call. Trimming pared 6 bases from V and 4 bases from J, leaving 9 bases between. The CDR3 is 11 residues long. Germline assignment: CDR1 DFQATT and CDR2 SNEGSKA (reference sequence).

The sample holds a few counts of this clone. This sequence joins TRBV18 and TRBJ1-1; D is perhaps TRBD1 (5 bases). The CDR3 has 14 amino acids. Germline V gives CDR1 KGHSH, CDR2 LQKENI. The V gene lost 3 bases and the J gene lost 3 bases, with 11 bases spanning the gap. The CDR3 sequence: CASSPSGQYTEAFF. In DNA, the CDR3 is TGTGCCAGCTCACCTAGCGGACAATACACTGAAGCTTTCTTT.

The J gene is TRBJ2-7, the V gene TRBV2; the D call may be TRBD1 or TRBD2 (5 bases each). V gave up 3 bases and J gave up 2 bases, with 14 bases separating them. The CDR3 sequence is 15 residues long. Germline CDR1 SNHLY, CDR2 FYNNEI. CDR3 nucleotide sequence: TGTGCCAGCAGTGAGGTCGGGGCCTTCCCCTACGAGCAGTACTTC. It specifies CASSEVGAFPYEQYF.

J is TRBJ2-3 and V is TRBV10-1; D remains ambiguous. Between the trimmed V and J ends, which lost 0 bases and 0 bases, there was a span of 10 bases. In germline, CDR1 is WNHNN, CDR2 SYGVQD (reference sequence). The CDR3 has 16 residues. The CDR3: CASSESTAASTDTQYF. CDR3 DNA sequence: TGCGCCAGCAGTGAGTCGACGGCCGCGAGCACAGATACGCAGTATTTT.

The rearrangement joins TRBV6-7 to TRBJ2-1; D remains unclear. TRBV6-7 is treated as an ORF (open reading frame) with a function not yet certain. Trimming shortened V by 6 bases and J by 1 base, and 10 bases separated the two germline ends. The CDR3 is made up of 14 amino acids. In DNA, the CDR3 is TGTGCCAGCAGAGACGTGGGGTCCTACAATGAGCAGTTCTTC. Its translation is CASRDVGSYNEQFF.

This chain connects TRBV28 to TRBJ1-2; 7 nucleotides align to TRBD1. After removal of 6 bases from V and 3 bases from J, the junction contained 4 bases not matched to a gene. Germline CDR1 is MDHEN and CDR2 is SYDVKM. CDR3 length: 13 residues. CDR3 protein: CASREDRYYGYTF. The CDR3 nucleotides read TGTGCCAGCAGAGAGGACAGGTACTATGGCTACACCTTC.

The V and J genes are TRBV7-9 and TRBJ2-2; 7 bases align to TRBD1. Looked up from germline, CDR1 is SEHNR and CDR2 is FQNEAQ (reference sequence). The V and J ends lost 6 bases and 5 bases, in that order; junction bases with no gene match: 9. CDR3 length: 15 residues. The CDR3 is CASRPRQGKTGELFF. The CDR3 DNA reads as TGTGCCAGCAGGCCTCGACAGGGAAAGACCGGGGAGCTGTTTTTT.

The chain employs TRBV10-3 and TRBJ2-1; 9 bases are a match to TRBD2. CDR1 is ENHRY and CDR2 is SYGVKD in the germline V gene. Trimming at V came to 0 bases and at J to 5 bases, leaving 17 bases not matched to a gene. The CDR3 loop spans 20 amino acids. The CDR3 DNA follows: TGTGCCATCAGTGAGTCGACTACTGGAGGACTAGCGAGGAAGAACAATGAGCAGTTCTTC. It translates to CAISESTTGGLARKNNEQFF.

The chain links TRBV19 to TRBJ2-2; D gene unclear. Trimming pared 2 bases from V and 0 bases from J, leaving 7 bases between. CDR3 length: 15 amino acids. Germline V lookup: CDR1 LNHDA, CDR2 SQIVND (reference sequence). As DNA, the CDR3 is TGTGCCAGTAGTATAAGTAGAGCGAACACCGGGGAGCTGTTTTTT. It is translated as CASSISRANTGELFF.

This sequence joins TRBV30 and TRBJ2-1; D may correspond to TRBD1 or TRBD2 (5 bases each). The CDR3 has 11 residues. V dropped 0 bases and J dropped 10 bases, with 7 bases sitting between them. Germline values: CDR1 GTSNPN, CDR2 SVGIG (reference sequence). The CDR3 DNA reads TGTGCCTGGAGTGTACGGGACGAGCAGTTCTTC. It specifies CAWSVRDEQFF.

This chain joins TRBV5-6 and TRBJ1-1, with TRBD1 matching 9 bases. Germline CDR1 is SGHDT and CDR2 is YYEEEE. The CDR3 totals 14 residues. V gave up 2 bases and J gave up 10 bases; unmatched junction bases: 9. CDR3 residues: CASSLQGASSSAFF. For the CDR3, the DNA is TGTGCCAGCAGCTTACAGGGGGCGAGTTCCTCAGCTTTCTTT.

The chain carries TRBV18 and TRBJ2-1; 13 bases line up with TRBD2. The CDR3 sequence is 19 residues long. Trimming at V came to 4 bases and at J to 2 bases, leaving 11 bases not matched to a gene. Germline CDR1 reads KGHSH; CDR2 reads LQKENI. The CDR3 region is CASSRRGTSGTLTYNEQFF. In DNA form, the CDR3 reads TGTGCCAGCTCACGACGAGGGACTAGCGGGACCCTTACCTACAATGAGCAGTTCTTC. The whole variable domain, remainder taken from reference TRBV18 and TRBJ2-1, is NAGVMQNPRHLVRRRGQEARLRCSPMKGHSHVYWYRQLPEEGLKFMVYLQKENIIDESGMPKERFSAEFPKEGPSILRIQQVVRGDSAAYFCASSRRGTSGTLTYNEQFFGPGTRLTVL.

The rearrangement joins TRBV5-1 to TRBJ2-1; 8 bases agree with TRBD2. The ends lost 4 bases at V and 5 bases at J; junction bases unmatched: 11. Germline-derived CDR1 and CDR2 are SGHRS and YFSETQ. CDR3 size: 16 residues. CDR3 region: CASSPSEAGAHNEQFF. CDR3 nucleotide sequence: TGCGCCAGCAGCCCCTCCGAAGCGGGAGCCCACAATGAGCAGTTCTTC.

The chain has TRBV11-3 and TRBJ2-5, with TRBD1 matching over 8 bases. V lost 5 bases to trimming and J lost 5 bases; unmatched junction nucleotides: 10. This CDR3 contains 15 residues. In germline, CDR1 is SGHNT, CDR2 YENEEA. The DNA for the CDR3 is TGTGCCAGCAGCCGACGGACAGGGAGGATGGAGACCCAGTACTTC. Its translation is CASSRRTGRMETQYF.

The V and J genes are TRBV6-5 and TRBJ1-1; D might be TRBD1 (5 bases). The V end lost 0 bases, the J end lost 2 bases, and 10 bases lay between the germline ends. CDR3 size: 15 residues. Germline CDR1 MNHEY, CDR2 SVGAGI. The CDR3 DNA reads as TGTGCCAGCAGTTACTCAGACAGCCTTAACACTGAAGCTTTCTTT. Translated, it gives CASSYSDSLNTEAFF.

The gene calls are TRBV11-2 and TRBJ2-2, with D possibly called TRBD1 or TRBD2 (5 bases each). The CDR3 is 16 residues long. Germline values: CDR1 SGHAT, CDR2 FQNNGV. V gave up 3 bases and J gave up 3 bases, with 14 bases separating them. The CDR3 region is CASSFGLSGHTGELFF. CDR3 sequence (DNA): TGTGCCAGCAGCTTTGGACTGTCGGGGCACACCGGGGAGCTGTTTTTT. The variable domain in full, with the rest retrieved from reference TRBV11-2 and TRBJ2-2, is EAGVAQSPRYKIIEKRQSVAFWCNPISGHATLYWYQQILGQGPKLLIQFQNNGVVDDSQLPKDRFSAERLKGVDSTLKIQPAKLEDSAVYLCASSFGLSGHTGELFFGEGSRLTVL.

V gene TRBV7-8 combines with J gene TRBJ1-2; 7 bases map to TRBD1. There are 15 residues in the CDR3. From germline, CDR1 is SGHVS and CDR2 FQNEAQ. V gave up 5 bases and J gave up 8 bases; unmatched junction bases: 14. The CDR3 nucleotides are TGTGCCAGCAGCCCCCGGGACAGTAGTTTTGAAGGCTACACCTTC. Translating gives CASSPRDSSFEGYTF.

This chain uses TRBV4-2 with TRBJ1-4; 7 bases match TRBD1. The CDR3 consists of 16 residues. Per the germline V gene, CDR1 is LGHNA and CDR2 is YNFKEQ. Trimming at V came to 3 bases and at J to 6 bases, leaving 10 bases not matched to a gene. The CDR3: CASSHPDRDADEKLFF. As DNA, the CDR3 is TGTGCCAGCAGCCACCCTGACAGGGATGCTGATGAAAAACTGTTTTTT.